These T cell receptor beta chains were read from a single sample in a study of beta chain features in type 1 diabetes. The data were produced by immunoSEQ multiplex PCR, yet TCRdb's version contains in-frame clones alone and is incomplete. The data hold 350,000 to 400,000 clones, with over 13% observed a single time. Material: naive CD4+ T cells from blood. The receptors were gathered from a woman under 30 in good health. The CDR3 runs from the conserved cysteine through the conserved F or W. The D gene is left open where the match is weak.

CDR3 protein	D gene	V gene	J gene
CASSEVAGGHNEQFF	TRBD2	TRBV5-1	TRBJ2-1
CASSPSIRGNQPQHF	.	TRBV18	TRBJ1-5
CASSLVAGPPEDEQFF	TRBD2	TRBV5-1	TRBJ2-1
CASSRRTGTTDTQYF	TRBD1	TRBV7-9	TRBJ2-3
CASRAQGISYEQYF	.	TRBV6-5	TRBJ2-7
CASSSRRGLAGGNIQYF	TRBD2	TRBV9	TRBJ2-4
CASRAFSGSRNEQYF	TRBD2	TRBV25-1	TRBJ2-7
CASSPPWTAQETQYF	.	TRBV5-1	TRBJ2-5
CASRLAGRSYEQYF	TRBD2	TRBV13	TRBJ2-7
CAWSGTGGRNQPQHF	TRBD1	TRBV30	TRBJ1-5
CASSLLSGVNTGELFF	.	TRBV7-9	TRBJ2-2
CASTAGWNTGELFF	.	TRBV6-5	TRBJ2-2
CSARDADEQYF	.	TRBV20-1	TRBJ2-7
CASTPGGPGSNEQFF	.	TRBV18	TRBJ2-1
CASSQTGQGFGYTF	TRBD1	TRBV7-2	TRBJ1-2
CASSVAASVSEQYF	.	TRBV9	TRBJ2-7
CATSTRPGGSSYNEQFF	TRBD2	TRBV15	TRBJ2-1
CSARDRTSGSYEQYF	TRBD2	TRBV29-1	TRBJ2-7
CSVTRQGPYNEQFF	TRBD1	TRBV29-1	TRBJ2-1
CASSHRHNEKLFF	.	TRBV2	TRBJ1-4
CASSGGSGRGTDTQYF	TRBD2	TRBV2	TRBJ2-3
CASSQPSDRGHEQYF	TRBD1	TRBV4-1	TRBJ2-7
CSAATSSGEKLFF	.	TRBV29-1	TRBJ1-4
CACDRVFGNTIYF	TRBD1	TRBV30	TRBJ1-3
CAGGPGQGGHEQFF	TRBD1	TRBV28	TRBJ2-1
CASSFATSGRGETQYF	TRBD2	TRBV7-8	TRBJ2-5
CASRATGGPAGETQYF	TRBD1	TRBV25-1	TRBJ2-5
CASSSGQGKIQPQHF	TRBD1	TRBV28	TRBJ1-5
CAWNTGGDQPQHF	TRBD1	TRBV30	TRBJ1-5
CASSLGWSAGEQYF	.	TRBV5-1	TRBJ2-7
CASSYDRASSYEQYF	.	TRBV6-5	TRBJ2-7
CSVSLPKNTIYF	.	TRBV29-1	TRBJ1-3
CASSLRSYEQYF	.	TRBV7-2	TRBJ2-7
CASTASTGTGELFF	.	TRBV2	TRBJ2-2
CATSRIAGGQETQYF	TRBD2	TRBV15	TRBJ2-5
CASSDQGEDYEQYF	.	TRBV6-4	TRBJ2-7
CATSRQALRYGYTF	.	TRBV15	TRBJ1-2
CASSEHLATDTQYF	.	TRBV2	TRBJ2-3
CASSQGAGVNTGELFF	TRBD2	TRBV11-2	TRBJ2-2
CASSLVVQGAIPGELFF	TRBD1	TRBV5-1	TRBJ2-2
CASRGQANSGNTIYF	TRBD1	TRBV27	TRBJ1-3
CASSQPSQVGANVLTF	.	TRBV4-3	TRBJ2-6
CASRSLASTDTQYF	.	TRBV6-6	TRBJ2-3
CASSYSGAVNIYGYTF	.	TRBV6-6	TRBJ1-2
CASARAGVGNEQFF	TRBD2	TRBV13	TRBJ2-1
CASSQGSLSEQYF	.	TRBV27	TRBJ2-7
CSAQVLKTEAFF	.	TRBV29-1	TRBJ1-1
CASSSNGDSYGYTF	TRBD1	TRBV5-4	TRBJ1-2
CASSLGQNLRSGNTIYF	.	TRBV28	TRBJ1-3
CASSLSLSRGAGVSEQYF	TRBD2	TRBV7-9	TRBJ2-7
CASSLSGLAEGSYEQYF	TRBD2	TRBV27	TRBJ2-7
CASLAVGEQFF	TRBD2	TRBV18	TRBJ2-1
CASSLGADYNEQFF	.	TRBV5-1	TRBJ2-1
CASSQGRGTQYF	.	TRBV6-5	TRBJ2-5
CAWSAFLNTEAFF	.	TRBV30	TRBJ1-1
CASSGVGGTGGEQYF	TRBD1	TRBV18	TRBJ2-7
CSAGEIYEQYF	.	TRBV20-1	TRBJ2-7
CASSPRTSGYNEQFF	TRBD2	TRBV6-5	TRBJ2-1